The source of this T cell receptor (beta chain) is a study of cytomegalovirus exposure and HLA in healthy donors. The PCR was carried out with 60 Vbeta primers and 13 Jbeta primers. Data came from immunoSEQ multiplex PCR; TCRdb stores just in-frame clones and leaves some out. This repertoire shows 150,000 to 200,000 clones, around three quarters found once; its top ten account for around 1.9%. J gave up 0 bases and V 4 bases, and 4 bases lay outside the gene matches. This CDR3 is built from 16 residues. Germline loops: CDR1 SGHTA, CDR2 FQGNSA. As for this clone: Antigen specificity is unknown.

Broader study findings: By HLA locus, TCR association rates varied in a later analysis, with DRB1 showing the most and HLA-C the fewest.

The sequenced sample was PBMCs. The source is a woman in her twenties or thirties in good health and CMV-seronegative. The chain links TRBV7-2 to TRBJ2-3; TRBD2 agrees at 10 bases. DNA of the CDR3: TGTGCCAGCAGCTACGGACTAGCGGCTAGCACAGATACGCAGTATTTT. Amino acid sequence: CASSYGLAASTDTQYF.